The 13 T cell receptor delta chains below were found in one sample sequenced in a study of γδ T cells in repeated Plasmodium falciparum infection. With CATT, TCRdb re-called clones from the multiplex PCR reads. The sample lists 85,000 to 100,000 delta-chain clones; 0.75% to 1% were seen once. Gammadelta T cells were flow-sorted from PBMC into Vgamma9/Vdelta2+ and Vdelta2-negative populations for bulk analysis. The sample consisted of gamma-delta T cells from blood. The receptors stem from a pool of human donors (malaria-infected and uninfected, not separated).

This clone showed up just a few times. The translation of this DNA and the TCRdb protein of a much larger clone differ at residue 10, probably owing to a read error; the protein shown here is translated from the DNA. The chain uses TRDV1 and TRDJ1; D uncertain. No J gene was available from TCRdb, and it was assigned here by a germline match of the DNA. The CDR3 runs 19 residues. CDR1 is TSWWSYY and CDR2 is QGS in the germline V gene. V gave up 3 bases and J gave up 0 bases, with 23 bases separating them. The CDR3 nucleotides are TGTGCTCTTGGGGACAATAAATTTCGCTATTCCCCGTACACCGATAAACTCATCTTT. Protein product: CALGDNKFRYSPYTDKLIF.

Notes on this clone: A read error likely explains why the TCRdb protein, taken from a much larger clone, differs from this DNA's translation at residue 8; the protein shown is translated from the DNA. This sequence joins TRDV2 and TRDJ1; 8 nucleotides align to TRDD3. In the absence of a J gene in TCRdb, the DNA was matched to germline to assign it here. CDR1 is GEAIGNYY, CDR2 EKD, per germline. With V trimmed by 3 bases and J by 0 bases, 14 bases remained unmatched. The CDR3 is 18 residues long. CDR3 amino acids: CACDPLLRDTRDTDKLIF. DNA of the CDR3: TGTGCCTGTGACCCCTTACTGAGGGATACGCGAGACACCGATAAACTCATCTTT.

This clone was seen a handful of times. The likely explanation is a read error, given a far larger clone one base away. This sample also contains other DNA sequences that code for the same CDR3. This chain links TRDV2 with TRDJ2; 9 bases agree with TRDD3. Assignment of the J gene here rests on matching the DNA to germline, because TCRdb gives none. Per germline, CDR1 GEAIGNYY and CDR2 EKD. CDR3 length equals 19 residues. CDR3 coding DNA: TGTGCCTGTGACACGGCGACTGGGGGAGATACAGGATTGACAGCGCAACTCTTCTTT. Translation gives CACDTATGGDTGLTAQLFF.

Worth noting for this clone: The mismatch at residue 6 between this DNA's translation and the TCRdb protein of a much larger clone likely reflects a read error; the protein shown is translated from the DNA. The V gene is TRDV1, the J gene TRDJ1, with TRDD3 identical over 13 bases. TCRdb records no J gene; here it was assigned by comparing the DNA to germline. Per germline, CDR1 TSWWSYY and CDR2 QGS. The length of the CDR3 is 18 residues. V gave up 1 base and J gave up 5 bases; unmatched junction bases: 10. The chain's CDR3 is CALGERNYWGIRRDKLIF. The CDR3 DNA reads TGTGCTCTTGGGGAACGAAATTACTGGGGGATACGCCGGGATAAACTCATCTTT.

This clone was recorded a few times. A far bigger clonotype differs at one base, so this is likely a read error. Other DNA sequences in the sample encode the same CDR3. The chain joins TRDV2 to TRDJ1; D is unclear. In the absence of a J gene in TCRdb, the DNA was matched to germline to assign it here. CDR3 length: 18 residues. V lost 0 bases and J 4 bases, leaving 23 bases between the germline ends. The germline CDR1 and CDR2 sequences are GEAIGNYY and EKD. This CDR3 is CACDTVGLRDRNFDKLIF. DNA for the CDR3: TGTGCCTGTGACACCGTTGGACTGCGGGACCGTAATTTCGATAAACTCATCTTT.

Points on this clone: This sequence is one base from a far larger clone and is likely a read error. The sample has other DNA sequences that encode this CDR3 too. CDR3 sequence (DNA): TGCGCCTGTGACGGAGGTACTGGGGGACGGTACACCGATAAACTCATCTTT. It translates to CACDGGTGGRYTDKLIF. The chain is built from TRDV2 and TRDJ1, with 9 bases matching TRDD3. The J gene is not listed in TCRdb, so it was assigned here from a DNA match to germline. Germline loops: CDR1 GEAIGNYY, CDR2 EKD. The CDR3 consists of 17 residues.

This clone was recorded many times. Other DNA sequences from this sample encode an identical CDR3 as well. V and J are TRDV1 and TRDJ1, with 9 bases identical to TRDD3. This CDR3 has 19 residues. The germline V gene encodes CDR1 TSWWSYY and CDR2 QGS. After removal of 1 base from V and 0 bases from J, the junction contained 12 bases not matched to a gene. The CDR3 nucleotides read TGTGCTCTTGGGGAACCCAAACACCTGGGGGATGGGAACACCGATAAACTCATCTTT. This gives the protein CALGEPKHLGDGNTDKLIF.

The sample holds many counts of this clone. TCRdb pairs this DNA with a much larger clone's protein that differs at residue 23, likely a read error; the protein shown was translated from the DNA. This chain joins TRDV1 and TRDJ1, with 7 bases aligning to TRDD3. The CDR3 loop spans 24 amino acids. Germline-derived CDR1 and CDR2 are TSWWSYY and QGS. This CDR3 reads CALGARSTPSLLEWGKVGTDKLTF. The CDR3 nucleotides are TGTGCTCTTGGGGCCAGATCCACGCCTTCGCTCCTGGAATGGGGGAAGGTAGGGACCGATAAACTCACCTTT.

This clone was seen many times. The amino acid sequence in TCRdb belongs to a much larger clone and departs from this DNA's translation at residue 9, likely a sequencing read error; the sequence shown is translated from the DNA. The gene calls are TRDV2 and TRDJ3; 11 bases line up with TRDD3. The J gene was missing in TCRdb and was found by matching the end of the DNA to germline. The CDR3 covers 23 residues. The germline CDR1 and CDR2 sequences are GEAIGNYY and EKD. V lost 3 bases, J lost 5 bases, and 23 bases stayed unmatched. The CDR3 reads CACDPLVEVVKLGDTRDTRQMFF. The CDR3 DNA follows: TGTGCCTGTGACCCCCTTGTGGAGGTGGTGAAGCTGGGGGATACCCGGGACACCCGACAGATGTTTTTC.

In its sample, this clone was seen many times. This probably arose from a read error, given a far larger clone one base away. The same CDR3 arises from other DNA sequences in this sample as well. The V gene is listed as TRDV1; no J gene was called; TRDD3 was called by the table and not checked on the DNA. Germline V lookup: CDR1 TSWWSYY, CDR2 QGS. The CDR3 has 25 residues. CDR3 sequence (DNA): TGTGCTCTTGGGGAAAGTACTGAACAGGCTACGTCCTACCCTCACTGGTATATGGGCACCGATAAACTTATCTTT. Encoded protein: CALGESTEQATSYPHWYMGTDKLIF.

This clone has only a few counts. TCRdb's listed protein matches a much larger clone and diverges from this DNA's translation at residue 6, likely through a read error; the protein shown comes from the DNA. This chain uses TRDV2 with TRDJ1; D gene unclear. Germline values: CDR1 GEAIGNYY, CDR2 EKD. The V gene lost 1 base and the J gene lost 1 base, with 15 bases spanning the gap. The CDR3 runs to 16 residues. The CDR3 DNA is TGTGCCTGTGACACGGAGATTTATAGGATCACCGATAAACTCATCTTT. Translation: CACDTEIYRITDKLIF.

This clone was seen a handful of times. The protein TCRdb gives is from a much larger clone and does not agree with this DNA's translation at residue 14, likely a read error; the protein shown here comes from the DNA. The CDR3 loop reads CACDTEALNWDPYADKLIF. The CDR3, as DNA: TGTGCCTGTGACACCGAAGCGTTGAACTGGGACCCGTACGCCGATAAACTCATCTTT. This sequence joins TRDV2 and TRDJ1, with D maybe TRDD3 (6 bases). TCRdb supplies no J gene; here it was assigned by aligning the nucleotide sequence to germline. V shed 0 bases and J shed 3 bases, with 25 bases lying between them. Germline V CDR1 and CDR2: GEAIGNYY, EKD. The CDR3 runs 19 residues.

To note about this clone: Since a far larger clone is one base different, this is likely a read error. In the same sample, other DNA sequences code for this CDR3. CDR3 protein: CACDSRTGGYAITGDKLIF. In nucleotides, the CDR3 is TGTGCCTGTGACTCCCGTACTGGGGGATACGCGATCACGGGTGATAAACTCATCTTT. The chain carries TRDV2 and TRDJ1, with TRDD3 matching 13 bases. The J gene comes from matching the DNA to germline here; TCRdb lacks it. Germline CDR1 and CDR2: GEAIGNYY and EKD. The CDR3 is made up of 19 amino acids. V was clipped by 3 bases and J by 5 bases; unmatched bases: 17.